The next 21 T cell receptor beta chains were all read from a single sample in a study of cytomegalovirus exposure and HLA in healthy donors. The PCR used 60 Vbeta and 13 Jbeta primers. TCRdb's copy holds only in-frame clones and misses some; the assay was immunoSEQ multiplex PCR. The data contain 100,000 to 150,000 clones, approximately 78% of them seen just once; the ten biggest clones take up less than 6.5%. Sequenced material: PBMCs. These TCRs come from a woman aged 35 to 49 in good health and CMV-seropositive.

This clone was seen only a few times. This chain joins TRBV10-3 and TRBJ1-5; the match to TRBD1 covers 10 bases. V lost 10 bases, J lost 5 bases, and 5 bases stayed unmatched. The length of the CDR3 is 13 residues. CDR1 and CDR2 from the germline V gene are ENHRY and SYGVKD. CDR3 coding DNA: TGTGCCACCCACGGACAGGGGGATCAGCCCCAGCATTTT. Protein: CATHGQGDQPQHF.

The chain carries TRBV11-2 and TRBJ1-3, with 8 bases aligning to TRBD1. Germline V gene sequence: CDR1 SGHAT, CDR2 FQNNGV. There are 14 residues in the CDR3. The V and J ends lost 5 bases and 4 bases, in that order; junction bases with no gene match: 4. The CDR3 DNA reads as TGTGCCAGCAGCCCCGGGGACAGGGGAAACACCATATATTTT. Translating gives CASSPGDRGNTIYF.

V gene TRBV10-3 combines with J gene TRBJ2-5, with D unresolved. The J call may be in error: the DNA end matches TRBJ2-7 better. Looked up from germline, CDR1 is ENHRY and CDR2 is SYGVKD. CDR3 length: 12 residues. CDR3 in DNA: TGTGCCATCAGGGCCATAGGAGACGAGCAGTACTTC. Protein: CAIRAIGDEQYF.

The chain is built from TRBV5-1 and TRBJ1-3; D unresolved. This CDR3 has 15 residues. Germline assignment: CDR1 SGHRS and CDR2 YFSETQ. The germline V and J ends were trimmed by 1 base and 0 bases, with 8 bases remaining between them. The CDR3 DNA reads TGCGCCAGCAGCTTGACCCTAGGCTCTGGAAACACCATATATTTT. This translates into CASSLTLGSGNTIYF.

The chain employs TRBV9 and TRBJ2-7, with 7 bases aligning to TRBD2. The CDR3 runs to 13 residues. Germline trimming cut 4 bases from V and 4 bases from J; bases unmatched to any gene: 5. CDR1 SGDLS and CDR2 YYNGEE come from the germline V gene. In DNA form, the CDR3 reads TGTGCCAGCAGCCCCGGGGGACTATACGAGCAGTACTTC. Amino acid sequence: CASSPGGLYEQYF.

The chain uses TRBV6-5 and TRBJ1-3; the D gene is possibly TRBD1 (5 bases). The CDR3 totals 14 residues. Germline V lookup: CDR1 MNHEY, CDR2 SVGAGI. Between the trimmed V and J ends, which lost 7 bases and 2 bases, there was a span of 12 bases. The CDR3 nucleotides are TGTGCCAGCACCCAGGGTTATGCTGGAAACACCATATATTTT. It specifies CASTQGYAGNTIYF.

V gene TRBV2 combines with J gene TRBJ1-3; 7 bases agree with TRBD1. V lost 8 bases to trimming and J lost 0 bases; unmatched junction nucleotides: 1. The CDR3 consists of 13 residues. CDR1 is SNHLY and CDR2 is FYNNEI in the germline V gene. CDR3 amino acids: CASGDSSGNTIYF. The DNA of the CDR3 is TGTGCCAGCGGGGACAGCTCTGGAAACACCATATATTTT.

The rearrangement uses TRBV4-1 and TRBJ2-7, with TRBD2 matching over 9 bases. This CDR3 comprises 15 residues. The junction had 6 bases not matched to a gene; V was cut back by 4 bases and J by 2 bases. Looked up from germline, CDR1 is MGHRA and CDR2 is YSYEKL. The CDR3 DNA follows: TGCGCCAGCAGCCGGTTAGCGGGAGAAGCCTACGAGCAGTACTTC. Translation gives CASSRLAGEAYEQYF.

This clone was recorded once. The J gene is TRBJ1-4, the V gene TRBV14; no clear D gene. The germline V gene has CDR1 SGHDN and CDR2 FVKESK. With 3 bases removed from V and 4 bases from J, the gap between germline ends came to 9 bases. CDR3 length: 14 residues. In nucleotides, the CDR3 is TGTGCCAGCAGCCAGGTCGGTTATAATGAAAAACTGTTTTTT. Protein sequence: CASSQVGYNEKLFF.

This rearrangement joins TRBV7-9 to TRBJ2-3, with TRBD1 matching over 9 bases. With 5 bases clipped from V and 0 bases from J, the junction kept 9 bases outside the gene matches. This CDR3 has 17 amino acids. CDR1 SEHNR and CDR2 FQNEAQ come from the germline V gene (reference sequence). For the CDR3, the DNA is TGTGCCAGCAGCCCATTTGGGACAGGGTCTAGCACAGATACGCAGTATTTT. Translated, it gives CASSPFGTGSSTDTQYF.

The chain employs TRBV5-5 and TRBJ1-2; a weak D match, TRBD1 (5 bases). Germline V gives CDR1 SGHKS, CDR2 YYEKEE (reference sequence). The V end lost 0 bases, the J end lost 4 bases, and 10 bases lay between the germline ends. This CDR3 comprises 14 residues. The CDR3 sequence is CASSLDGQGYGYTF. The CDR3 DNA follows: TGTGCCAGCAGCTTGGATGGGCAGGGCTATGGCTACACCTTC.

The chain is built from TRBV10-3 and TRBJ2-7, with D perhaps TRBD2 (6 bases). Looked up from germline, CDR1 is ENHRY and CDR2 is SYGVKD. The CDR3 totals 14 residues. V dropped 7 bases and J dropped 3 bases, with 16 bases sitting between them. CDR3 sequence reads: CAIKEGDFDYEQYF. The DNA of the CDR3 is TGTGCCATCAAGGAGGGAGACTTTGACTACGAGCAGTACTTC.

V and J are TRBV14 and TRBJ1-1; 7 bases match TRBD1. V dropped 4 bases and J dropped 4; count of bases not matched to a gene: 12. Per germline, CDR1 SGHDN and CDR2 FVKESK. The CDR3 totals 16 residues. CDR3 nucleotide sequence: TGTGCCAGCAGCCTTCGGACAGGCATCGTAGGCACTGAAGCTTTCTTT. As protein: CASSLRTGIVGTEAFF.

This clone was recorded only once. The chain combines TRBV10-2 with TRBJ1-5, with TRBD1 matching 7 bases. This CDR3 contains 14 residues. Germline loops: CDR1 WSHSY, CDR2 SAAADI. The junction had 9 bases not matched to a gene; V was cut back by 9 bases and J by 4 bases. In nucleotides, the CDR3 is TGCGCCAGTGCCTCGGACAGGCGAAATCAGCCCCAGCATTTT. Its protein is CASASDRRNQPQHF.

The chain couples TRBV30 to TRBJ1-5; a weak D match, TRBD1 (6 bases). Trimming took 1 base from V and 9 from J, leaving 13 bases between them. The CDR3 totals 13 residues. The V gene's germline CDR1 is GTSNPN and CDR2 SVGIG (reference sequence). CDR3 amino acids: CAWSEGGGRPQHF. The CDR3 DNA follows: TGTGCCTGGAGTGAGGGGGGGGGTAGGCCCCAGCATTTT.

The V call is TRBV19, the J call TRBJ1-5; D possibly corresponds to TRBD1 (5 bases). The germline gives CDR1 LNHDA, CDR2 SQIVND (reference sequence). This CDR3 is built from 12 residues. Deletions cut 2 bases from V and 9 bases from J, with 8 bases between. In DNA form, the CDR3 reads TGTGCCAGTAGTATACAGGGCTGGCCCCAGCATTTT. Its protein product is CASSIQGWPQHF.

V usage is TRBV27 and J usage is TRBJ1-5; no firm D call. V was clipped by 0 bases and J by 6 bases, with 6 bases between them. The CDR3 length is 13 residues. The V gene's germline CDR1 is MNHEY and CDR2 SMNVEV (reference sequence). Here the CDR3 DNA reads TGTGCCAGCAGTTTATCGGGCCTTCAGCCCCAGCATTTT. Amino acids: CASSLSGLQPQHF.

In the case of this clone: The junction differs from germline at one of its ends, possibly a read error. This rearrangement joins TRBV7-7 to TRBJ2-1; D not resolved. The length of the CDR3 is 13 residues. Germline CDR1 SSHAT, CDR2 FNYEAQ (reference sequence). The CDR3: CASSLNIYNEQFF. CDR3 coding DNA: TGTGCTAGCAGCCTTAACATCTACAATGAGCAGTTCTTC.

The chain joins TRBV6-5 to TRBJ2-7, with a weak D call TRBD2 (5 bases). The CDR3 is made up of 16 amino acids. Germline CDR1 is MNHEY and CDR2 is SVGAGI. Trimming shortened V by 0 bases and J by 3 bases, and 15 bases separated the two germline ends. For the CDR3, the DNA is TGTGCCAGCAGTTACTCGGGTCGGGGTACAAACTACGAGCAGTACTTC. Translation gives CASSYSGRGTNYEQYF.

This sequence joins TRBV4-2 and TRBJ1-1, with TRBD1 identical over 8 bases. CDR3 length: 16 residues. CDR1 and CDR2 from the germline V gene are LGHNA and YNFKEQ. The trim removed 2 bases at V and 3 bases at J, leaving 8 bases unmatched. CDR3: CASSQQQGTGDTEAFF. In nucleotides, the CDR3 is TGTGCCAGCAGCCAACAGCAAGGGACAGGCGACACTGAAGCTTTCTTT.

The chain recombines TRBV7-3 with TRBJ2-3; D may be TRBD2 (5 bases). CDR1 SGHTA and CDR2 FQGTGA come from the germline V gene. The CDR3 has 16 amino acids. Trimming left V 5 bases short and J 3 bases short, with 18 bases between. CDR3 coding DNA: TGTGCCAGCAGCGGCGCCCCTCGGGGTGGGACAGATACGCAGTATTTT. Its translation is CASSGAPRGGTDTQYF.